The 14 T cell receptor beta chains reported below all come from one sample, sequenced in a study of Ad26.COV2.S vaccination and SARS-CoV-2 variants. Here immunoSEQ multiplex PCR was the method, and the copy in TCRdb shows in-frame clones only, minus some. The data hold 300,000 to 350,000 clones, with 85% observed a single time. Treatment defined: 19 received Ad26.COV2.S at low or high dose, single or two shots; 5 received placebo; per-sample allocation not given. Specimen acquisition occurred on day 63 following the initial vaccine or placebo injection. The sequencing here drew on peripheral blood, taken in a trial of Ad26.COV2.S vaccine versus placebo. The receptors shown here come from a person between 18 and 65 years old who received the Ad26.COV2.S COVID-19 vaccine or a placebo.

CDR3 sequence (DNA): TGTGCCAGTAGTATATTTGACGGGAGCGGGCTACCCTACGAGCAGTACTTC. As protein: CASSIFDGSGLPYEQYF. The rearrangement joins TRBV19 to TRBJ2-7; a weak D match, TRBD2 (6 bases). The CDR3 has 17 amino acids. The germline V gene encodes CDR1 LNHDA and CDR2 SQIVND (reference sequence). V dropped 2 bases and J dropped 2 bases, with 19 bases sitting between them. The complete variable domain, with remaining parts taken from reference TRBV19 and TRBJ2-7, reads DGGITQSPKYLFRKEGQNVTLSCEQNLNHDAMYWYRQDPGQGLRLIYYSQIVNDFQKGDIAEGYSVSREKKESFPLTVTSAQKNPTAFYLCASSIFDGSGLPYEQYFGPGTRLTVT.

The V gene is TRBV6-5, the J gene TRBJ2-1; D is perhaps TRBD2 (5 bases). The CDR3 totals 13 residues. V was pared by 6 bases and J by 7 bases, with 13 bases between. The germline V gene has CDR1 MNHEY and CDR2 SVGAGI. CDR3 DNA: TGTGCCAGCAGAGGAGGCGTGAAGAATGAGCAGTTCTTC. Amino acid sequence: CASRGGVKNEQFF.

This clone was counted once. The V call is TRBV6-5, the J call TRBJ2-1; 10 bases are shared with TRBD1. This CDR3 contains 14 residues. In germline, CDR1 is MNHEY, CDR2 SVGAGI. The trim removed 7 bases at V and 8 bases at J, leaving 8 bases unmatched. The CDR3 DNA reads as TGTGCCAGCACCCGGGACAGGGGTTTTTATGAGCAGTTCTTC. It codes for CASTRDRGFYEQFF.

CDR3 protein: CASSGTSGAYTQYF. For the CDR3, the DNA is TGTGCCAGCAGCGGGACTAGCGGAGCTTATACGCAGTATTTT. The chain employs TRBV28 and TRBJ2-3; 11 bases agree with TRBD2. The germline V gene has CDR1 MDHEN and CDR2 SYDVKM. J was trimmed by 7 bases and V by 6 bases; bases with no gene match: 6. The length of the CDR3 is 14 residues.

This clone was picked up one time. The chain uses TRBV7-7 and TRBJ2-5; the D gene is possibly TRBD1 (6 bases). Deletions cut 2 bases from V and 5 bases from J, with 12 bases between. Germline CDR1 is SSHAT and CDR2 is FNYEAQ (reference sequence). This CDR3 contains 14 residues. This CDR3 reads CASSLTGGRETQYF. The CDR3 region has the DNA TGTGCCAGCAGCTTAACTGGGGGCAGGGAGACCCAGTACTTC.

CDR3 sequence: CASSTQRGADEQYF. The CDR3 nucleotides are TGTGCCAGCAGTACCCAGCGGGGGGCTGACGAGCAGTACTTC. The chain has TRBV28 and TRBJ2-7, with 9 bases that match TRBD2. Losses at the gene ends were 5 bases for V and 5 bases for J; bases not matched to a gene: 7. CDR1 and CDR2 (germline): MDHEN, SYDVKM. The CDR3 sequence is 14 residues long.

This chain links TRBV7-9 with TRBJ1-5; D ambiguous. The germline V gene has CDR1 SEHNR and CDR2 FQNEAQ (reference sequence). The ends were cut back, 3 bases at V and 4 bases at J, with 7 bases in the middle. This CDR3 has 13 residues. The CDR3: CASSFMGNQPQHF. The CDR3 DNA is TGTGCCAGCAGCTTCATGGGAAATCAGCCCCAGCATTTT.

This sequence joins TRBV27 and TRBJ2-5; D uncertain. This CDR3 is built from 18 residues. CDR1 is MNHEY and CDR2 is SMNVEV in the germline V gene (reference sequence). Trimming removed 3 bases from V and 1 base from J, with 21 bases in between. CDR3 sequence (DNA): TGTGCCAGCAGTTTCCACGGCCGGTCTGGCCTCCTCCAAGAGACCCAGTACTTC. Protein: CASSFHGRSGLLQETQYF.

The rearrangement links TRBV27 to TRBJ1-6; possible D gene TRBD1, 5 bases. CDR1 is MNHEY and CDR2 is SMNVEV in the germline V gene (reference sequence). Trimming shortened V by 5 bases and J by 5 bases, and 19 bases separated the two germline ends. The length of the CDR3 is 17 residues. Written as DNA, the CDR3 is TGTGCCAGCAGTCCAGGCTCTGCAGGGATCGATAATTCACCCCTCCACTTT. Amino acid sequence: CASSPGSAGIDNSPLHF.

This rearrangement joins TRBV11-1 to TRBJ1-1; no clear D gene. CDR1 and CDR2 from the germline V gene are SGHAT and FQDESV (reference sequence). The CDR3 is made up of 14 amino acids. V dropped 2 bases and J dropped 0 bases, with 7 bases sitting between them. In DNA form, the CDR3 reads TGTGCCAGCAGCTTATCTATCATGAACACTGAAGCTTTCTTT. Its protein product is CASSLSIMNTEAFF.

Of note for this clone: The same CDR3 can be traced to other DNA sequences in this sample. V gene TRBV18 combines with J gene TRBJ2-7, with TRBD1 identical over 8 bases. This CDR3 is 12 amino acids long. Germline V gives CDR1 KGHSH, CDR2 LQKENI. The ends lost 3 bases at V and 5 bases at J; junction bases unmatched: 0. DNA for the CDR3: TGTGCCAGCTCACCGACAGGGGACGAGCAGTACTTC. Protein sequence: CASSPTGDEQYF.

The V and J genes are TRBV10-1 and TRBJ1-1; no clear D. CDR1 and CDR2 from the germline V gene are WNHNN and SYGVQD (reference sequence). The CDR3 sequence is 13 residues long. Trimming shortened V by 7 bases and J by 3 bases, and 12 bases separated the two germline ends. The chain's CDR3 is CASKRDLDTEAFF. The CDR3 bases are TGCGCCAGCAAGAGGGATTTGGACACTGAAGCTTTCTTT.

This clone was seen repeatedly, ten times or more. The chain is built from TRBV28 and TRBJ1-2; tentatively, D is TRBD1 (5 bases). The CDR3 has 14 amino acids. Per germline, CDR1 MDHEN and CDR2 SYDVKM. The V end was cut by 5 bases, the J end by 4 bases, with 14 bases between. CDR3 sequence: CASSLIGQAYGYTF. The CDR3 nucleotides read TGTGCCAGCAGTCTTATCGGACAAGCCTATGGCTACACCTTC.

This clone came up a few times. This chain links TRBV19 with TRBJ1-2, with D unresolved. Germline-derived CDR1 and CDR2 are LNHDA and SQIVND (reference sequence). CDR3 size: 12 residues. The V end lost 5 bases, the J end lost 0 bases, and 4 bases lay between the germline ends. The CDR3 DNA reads TGTGCCAGTAGTGCGCCTAACTATGGCTACACCTTC. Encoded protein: CASSAPNYGYTF.